This entry lists 25 T cell receptor beta chains sequenced from one sample in a study of CD8 T cells in ankylosing spondylitis. These TCRs' antigens remain unknown. TCRdb passed the 5' RACE reads through MiXCR, listing each CDR3 protein once. Here the sample spans about 800,000 distinct CDR3 sequences, approximately 10% being singletons. General study results and limits: Seemingly characteristic of ankylosing spondylitis blood was a TCR beta motif consisting of eight highly homologous variants.

Input material: blood, either unsorted or a sorted T cell fraction (not recorded which). These receptors were taken from a male donor with ankylosing spondylitis.

The chain couples TRBV7-2 to TRBJ2-5; 12 bases align to TRBD2. CDR3 length equals 16 residues. Germline values: CDR1 SGHTA, CDR2 FQGNSA. The V gene end was trimmed by 2 bases and the J gene end by 3 bases; junction bases not matched to a gene: 4. CDR3 sequence: CASSLLAGGREETQYF. As DNA, the CDR3 is TGTGCCAGCAGCTTACTAGCGGGGGGGCGTGAAGAGACCCAGTACTTC.

This clonotype was seen a handful of times. This chain connects TRBV6-1 to TRBJ2-3, with 8 bases aligning to TRBD2. The germline V gene encodes CDR1 MNHNS and CDR2 SASEGT. The CDR3 runs 17 residues. The V gene end was trimmed by 6 bases and the J gene end by 4 bases; junction bases not matched to a gene: 15. The CDR3: CASSPGLADLGADTQYF. The DNA of the CDR3 is TGTGCCAGCAGCCCCGGACTAGCCGACTTAGGGGCAGATACGCAGTATTTT.

There are a few counts of this clonotype. The rearrangement uses TRBV6-5 and TRBJ1-4, with TRBD1 matching 9 bases. CDR3 size: 16 residues. Germline assignment: CDR1 MNHEY and CDR2 SVGAGI. Germline trimming cut 2 bases from V and 9 bases from J; bases unmatched to any gene: 10. Written as DNA, the CDR3 is TGTGCCAGCAGTTACCTACCGGGACAGGGAACACAAAAACTGTTTTTT. Translating gives CASSYLPGQGTQKLFF.

The chain employs TRBV20-1 and TRBJ2-3; D is undetermined. The CDR3 is made up of 13 amino acids. The germline CDR1 and CDR2 sequences are DFQATT and SNEGSKA (reference sequence). The V and J ends lost 1 base and 2 bases respectively, with 7 bases between them. The chain's CDR3 is CSARVVATDTQYF. In DNA, the CDR3 is TGCAGTGCTAGAGTTGTGGCCACAGATACGCAGTATTTT.

CDR3 loop: CASSLLGLAGELFF. Here the CDR3 DNA reads TGTGCCAGCAGCTTACTGGGGCTAGCCGGGGAGCTGTTTTTT. This rearrangement joins TRBV7-6 to TRBJ2-2, with D maybe TRBD1 (5 bases). CDR1 and CDR2 (germline): SGHVS, FNYEAQ. This CDR3 has 14 amino acids. V lost 2 bases and J lost 6, with 10 bases in between. The full variable domain, completed using reference TRBV7-6 and TRBJ2-2, is GAGVSQSPRYKVTKRGQDVALRCDPISGHVSLYWYRQALGQGPEFLTYFNYEAQQDKSGLPNDRFSAERPEGSISTLTIQRTEQRDSAMYRCASSLLGLAGELFFGEGSRLTVL.

Regarding this clonotype: Since no conserved phenylalanine or tryptophan closes the CDR3, a read error is the likely cause. The DNA is left out, because the CDR3 cannot be placed on it with certainty; the CDR3 is given as TCRdb lists it. V gene TRBV20-1 combines with J gene TRBJ2-7; the table calls TRBD1, which could not be checked here. Germline V CDR1 and CDR2: DFQATT, SNEGSKA (reference sequence). From its first to its last residue, the CDR3 has 8 amino acids. The CDR3 loop is CSLPPRRN.

CDR3 sequence: CASSPQVDLRLNYGYTF. CDR3 DNA sequence: TGTGCCAGCAGCCCTCAGGTTGACCTCCGCCTAAACTATGGCTACACCTTC. This sequence joins TRBV9 and TRBJ1-2; D remains ambiguous. The CDR3 totals 17 residues. Deletions cut 4 bases from V and 2 bases from J, with 21 bases between. Germline-derived CDR1 and CDR2 are SGDLS and YYNGEE.

In this sample, this clonotype turned up many times. The rearrangement uses TRBV29-1 and TRBJ2-7; tentative D call: TRBD1 (6 bases). V was cut by 5 bases and J by 6 bases, with 17 bases left in between. Germline CDR1 and CDR2: SQVTM and ANQGSEA. This CDR3 is 13 amino acids long. The CDR3 DNA is TGCAGCGTTTCCGGGACAAATACAGGCGAGCAGTACTTC. It is translated as CSVSGTNTGEQYF.

This clonotype occurred many times. The gene calls are TRBV7-6 and TRBJ1-6; 8 bases are shared with TRBD1. V was pared by 4 bases and J by 5 bases, with 4 bases of the junction left unmatched. The CDR3 is made up of 15 amino acids. Germline assignment: CDR1 SGHVS and CDR2 FNYEAQ. The CDR3, as DNA: TGTGCCAGCAGCTATAGGACAGGGAATAATTCACCCCTCCACTTT. Protein sequence: CASSYRTGNNSPLHF.

This rearrangement joins TRBV20-1 to TRBJ2-7; D unclear. This CDR3 is built from 11 residues. V dropped 5 bases and J dropped 4 bases, with 9 bases sitting between them. Germline V CDR1 and CDR2: DFQATT, SNEGSKA (reference sequence). The CDR3 loop reads CSAAGRYEQYF. In DNA form, the CDR3 reads TGCAGTGCTGCCGGACGGTACGAGCAGTACTTC.

The rearrangement uses TRBV7-2 and TRBJ2-1; 9 bases agree with TRBD1. CDR1 is SGHTA and CDR2 is FQGNSA in the germline V gene. After removal of 0 bases from V and 14 bases from J, the junction contained 11 bases not matched to a gene. CDR3 length: 15 residues. CDR3 sequence reads: CASSLAFDRGSDKFF. CDR3 DNA sequence: TGTGCCAGCAGCTTAGCGTTTGACAGGGGGTCGGACAAGTTCTTC.

This clonotype was seen repeatedly, ten times or more. The V and J genes are TRBV27 and TRBJ2-1; D is uncertain. The V end was cut by 4 bases, the J end by 0 bases, with 7 bases between. Looked up from germline, CDR1 is MNHEY and CDR2 is SMNVEV (reference sequence). This CDR3 contains 14 residues. The CDR3 spells CASSSVGSYNEQFF. The DNA of the CDR3 is TGTGCCAGCAGTTCCGTGGGCTCCTACAATGAGCAGTTCTTC.

This clonotype was counted only a few times. The chain uses TRBV6-1 and TRBJ2-2; no reliable D call. The V gene lost 4 bases and the J gene lost 6 bases, with 18 bases spanning the gap. CDR3 size: 16 residues. The germline V gene encodes CDR1 MNHNS and CDR2 SASEGT. CDR3 in DNA: TGTGCCAGCAGTGTTCGGCAGGCCCTGGGCGCCGGGGAGCTGTTTTTT. As protein: CASSVRQALGAGELFF.

The chain is built from TRBV12-3 or TRBV12-4 and TRBJ2-2; D not resolved. CDR3 length: 13 residues. Trimming took 3 bases from V and 7 from J, leaving 9 bases between them. Here the CDR3 reads CASSFGGVGELFF. CDR3 in DNA: TGTGCCAGCAGTTTTGGTGGTGTCGGGGAGCTGTTTTTT.

Ten or more counts support this clonotype. V and J are TRBV12-3 or TRBV12-4 and TRBJ1-4, with D unresolved. The CDR3 length is 12 residues. The V end lost 3 bases, the J end lost 7 bases, and 6 bases lay between the germline ends. The CDR3 nucleotides are TGTGCCAGCAGTTTCCGCGGTGAAAAACTGTTTTTT. It translates to CASSFRGEKLFF.

The chain carries TRBV12-3 or TRBV12-4 and TRBJ1-2; tentative D call: TRBD1 (6 bases). CDR3 length equals 13 residues. V lost 7 bases to trimming and J lost 8 bases, with 17 bases between them. The CDR3 spells CASISRQDGGYTF. CDR3 DNA sequence: TGTGCCAGCATATCCAGACAGGATGGAGGCTACACCTTC.

The V call is TRBV6-1, the J call TRBJ1-1; no reliable D call. CDR1 MNHNS and CDR2 SASEGT come from the germline V gene. V gave up 6 bases and J gave up 1 base, with 12 bases separating them. The CDR3 runs to 14 residues. The CDR3 DNA follows: TGTGCCAGCAGGAGACTCGGCCGGAACACTGAAGCTTTCTTT. Its protein is CASRRLGRNTEAFF.

The gene calls are TRBV19 and TRBJ2-2, with TRBD1 matching 7 bases. CDR1 and CDR2 (germline): LNHDA, SQIVND (reference sequence). The CDR3 is 13 amino acids. After removal of 6 bases from V and 6 bases from J, the junction contained 4 bases not matched to a gene. The CDR3 here is CASRTGYAGELFF. As DNA, the CDR3 is TGTGCCAGTAGGACAGGGTACGCCGGGGAGCTGTTTTTT.

This clonotype has a count of ten or more. The chain uses TRBV7-2 and TRBJ1-2; 11 nucleotides agree with TRBD1. Germline V gene sequence: CDR1 SGHTA, CDR2 FQGNSA. This CDR3 contains 15 residues. The trim removed 1 base at V and 4 bases at J, leaving 2 bases unmatched. The CDR3 DNA is TGTGCCAGCAGCTTAGGGACAGGGGGCATCTATGGCTACACCTTC. Its protein is CASSLGTGGIYGYTF.

The rearrangement uses TRBV10-2 and TRBJ2-3; D unclear. This CDR3 comprises 16 residues. The germline CDR1 and CDR2 sequences are WSHSY and SAAADI. Trimming removed 9 bases at V and 0 bases at J, with 19 bases between. CDR3 coding DNA: TGCGCCAGTGTCCCTTGGGTCGAGGCTAGCACAGATACGCAGTATTTT. Translated: CASVPWVEASTDTQYF.

V is TRBV4-2 and J is TRBJ1-5, with D tentatively TRBD1 (5 bases). V was pared by 0 bases and J by 5 bases, with 14 bases between. This CDR3 is 16 amino acids long. In germline, CDR1 is LGHNA, CDR2 YNFKEQ. The CDR3 loop is CASSQDIRGLHQPQHF. CDR3 sequence (DNA): TGTGCCAGCAGCCAAGATATACGGGGGTTACATCAGCCCCAGCATTTT.

This clonotype was detected a few times. The genes are TRBV20-1 and TRBJ2-3; TRBD2 agrees at 14 bases. This CDR3 spans 15 amino acids. Germline CDR1 DFQATT, CDR2 SNEGSKA (reference sequence). Trimming at V came to 1 base and at J to 4 bases, leaving 1 base not matched to a gene. This CDR3 is CSARGLAGGPDTQYF. CDR3 coding DNA: TGCAGTGCTAGAGGACTAGCGGGGGGGCCAGATACGCAGTATTTT.

Many counts were recorded for this clonotype. The chain joins TRBV20-1 to TRBJ2-1; D not resolved. V lost 6 bases, J lost 3 bases, and 6 bases lay in between. The CDR3 consists of 11 residues. The germline V gene encodes CDR1 DFQATT and CDR2 SNEGSKA (reference sequence). CDR3 loop: CSALDYNEQFF. The CDR3 DNA reads as TGCAGTGCGCTGGACTACAATGAGCAGTTCTTC.

Many counts were recorded for this clonotype. This chain connects TRBV12-3 or TRBV12-4 to TRBJ1-2, with D uncertain. The CDR3 has 11 amino acids. Between the trimmed V and J ends, which lost 2 bases and 8 bases, there was a span of 6 bases. DNA for the CDR3: TGTGCCAGCAGTTTAATGGCAGGCTACACCTTC. As protein: CASSLMAGYTF.

This clonotype has at least ten counts. The chain uses TRBV7-8 and TRBJ1-1, with 11 bases aligning to TRBD1. The CDR3 is 17 residues long. The germline CDR1 and CDR2 sequences are SGHVS and FQNEAQ. V trimming: 5 bases; J trimming: 0 bases; junction bases outside the gene matches: 8. CDR3 protein: CASSPDRGLLLNTEAFF. DNA for the CDR3: TGTGCCAGCAGCCCGGACAGGGGGCTACTTCTGAACACTGAAGCTTTCTTT.